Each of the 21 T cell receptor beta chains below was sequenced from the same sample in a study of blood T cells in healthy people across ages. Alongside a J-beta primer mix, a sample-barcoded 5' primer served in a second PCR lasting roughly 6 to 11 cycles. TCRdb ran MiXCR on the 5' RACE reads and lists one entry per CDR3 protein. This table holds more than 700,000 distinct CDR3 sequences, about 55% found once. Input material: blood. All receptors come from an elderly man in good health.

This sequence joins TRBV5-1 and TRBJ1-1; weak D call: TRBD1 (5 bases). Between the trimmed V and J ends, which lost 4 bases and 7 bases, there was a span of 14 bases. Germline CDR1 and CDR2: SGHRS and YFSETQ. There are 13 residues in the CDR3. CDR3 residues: CASSPGGVGEAFF. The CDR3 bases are TGCGCCAGCAGCCCGGGGGGGGTCGGTGAAGCTTTCTTT. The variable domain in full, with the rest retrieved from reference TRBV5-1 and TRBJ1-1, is KAGVTQTPRYLIKTRGQQVTLSCSPISGHRSVSWYQQTPGQGLQFLFEYFSETQRNKGNFPGRFSGRQFSNSRSEMNVSTLELGDSALYLCASSPGGVGEAFFGQGTRLTVV.

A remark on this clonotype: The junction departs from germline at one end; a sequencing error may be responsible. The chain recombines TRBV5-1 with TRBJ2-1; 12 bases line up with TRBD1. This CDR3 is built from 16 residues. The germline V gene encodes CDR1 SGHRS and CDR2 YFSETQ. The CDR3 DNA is TGCGCCAGCAGCTTCCCGGGACAGGGGGCTTACAATGAGCGGTTCTTC. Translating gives CASSFPGQGAYNERFF.

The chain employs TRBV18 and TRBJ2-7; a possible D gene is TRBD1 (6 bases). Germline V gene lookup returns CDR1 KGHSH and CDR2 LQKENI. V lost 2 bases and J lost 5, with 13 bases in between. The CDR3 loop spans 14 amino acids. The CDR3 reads CASSPGDKPHEQYF. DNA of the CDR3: TGTGCCAGCTCACCAGGGGACAAACCCCACGAGCAGTACTTC.

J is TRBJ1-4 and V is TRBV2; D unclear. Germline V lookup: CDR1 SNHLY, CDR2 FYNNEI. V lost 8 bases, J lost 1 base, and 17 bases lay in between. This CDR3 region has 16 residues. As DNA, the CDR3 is TGTGCCAGCGGACGACACACCAAAGAAACTAATGAAAAACTGTTTTTT. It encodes CASGRHTKETNEKLFF. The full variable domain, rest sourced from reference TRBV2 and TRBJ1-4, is EPEVTQTPSHQVTQMGQEVILRCVPISNHLYFYWYRQILGQKVEFLVSFYNNEISEKSEIFDDQFSVERPDGSNFTLKIRSTKLEDSAMYFCASGRHTKETNEKLFFGSGTQLSVL.

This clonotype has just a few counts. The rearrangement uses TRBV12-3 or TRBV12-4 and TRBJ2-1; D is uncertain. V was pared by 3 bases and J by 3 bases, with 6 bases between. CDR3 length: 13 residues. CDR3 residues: CASSFRNYNEQFF. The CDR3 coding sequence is TGTGCCAGCAGTTTCAGGAACTACAATGAGCAGTTCTTC.

CDR3 residues: CASSQKGGLGAETQYF. CDR3 DNA sequence: TGTGCCAGCAGCCAAAAGGGGGGGCTCGGAGCAGAGACCCAGTACTTC. The chain carries TRBV7-3 and TRBJ2-5, with a tentative D call TRBD2 (7 bases). CDR3 length equals 16 residues. Germline V gene lookup returns CDR1 SGHTA and CDR2 FQGTGA. Trimming removed 5 bases from V and 4 bases from J, with 20 bases in between.

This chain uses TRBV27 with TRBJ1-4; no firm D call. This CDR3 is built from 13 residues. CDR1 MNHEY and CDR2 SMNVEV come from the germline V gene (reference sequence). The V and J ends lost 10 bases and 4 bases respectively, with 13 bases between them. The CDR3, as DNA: TGTGCCAACCCGGGCCCCAGTAATGAAAAACTGTTTTTT. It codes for CANPGPSNEKLFF.

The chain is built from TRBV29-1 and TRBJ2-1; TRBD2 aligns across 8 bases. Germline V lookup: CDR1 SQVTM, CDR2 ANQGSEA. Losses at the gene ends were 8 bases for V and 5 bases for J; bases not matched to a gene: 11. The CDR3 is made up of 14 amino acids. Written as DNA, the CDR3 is TGCAGCTCCCAACGGGGGACTAGACACAATGAGCAGTTCTTC. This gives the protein CSSQRGTRHNEQFF.

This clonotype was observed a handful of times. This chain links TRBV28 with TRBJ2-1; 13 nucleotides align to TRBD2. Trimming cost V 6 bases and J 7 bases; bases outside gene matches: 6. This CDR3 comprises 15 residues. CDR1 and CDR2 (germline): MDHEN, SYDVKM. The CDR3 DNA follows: TGTGCCAGCAGGCTGACTAGCGGGAGGATGAATGAGCAGTTCTTC. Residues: CASRLTSGRMNEQFF. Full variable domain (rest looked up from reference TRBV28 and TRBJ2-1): DVKVTQSSRYLVKRTGEKVFLECVQDMDHENMFWYRQDPGLGLRLIYFSYDVKMKEKGDIPEGYSVSREKKERFSLILESASTNQTSMYLCASRLTSGRMNEQFFGPGTRLTVL.

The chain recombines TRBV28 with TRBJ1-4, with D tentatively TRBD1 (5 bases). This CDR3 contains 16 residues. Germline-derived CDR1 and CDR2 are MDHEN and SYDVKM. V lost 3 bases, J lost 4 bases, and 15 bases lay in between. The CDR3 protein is CASSFQGTASNEKLFF. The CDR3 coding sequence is TGTGCCAGCAGTTTTCAGGGCACGGCAAGTAATGAAAAACTGTTTTTT.

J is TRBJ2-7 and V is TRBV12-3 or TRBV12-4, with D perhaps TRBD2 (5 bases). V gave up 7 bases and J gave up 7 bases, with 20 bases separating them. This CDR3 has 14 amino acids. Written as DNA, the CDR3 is TGTGCCAGCACCCTGGCGGGCTTTACGGGAGAGCAGTACTTC. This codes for CASTLAGFTGEQYF.

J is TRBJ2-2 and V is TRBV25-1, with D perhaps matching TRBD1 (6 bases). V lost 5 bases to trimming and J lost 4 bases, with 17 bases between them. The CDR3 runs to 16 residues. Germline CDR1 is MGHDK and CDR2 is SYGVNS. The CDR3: CASSTSGTPRTGELFF. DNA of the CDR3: TGTGCCAGCAGTACCTCCGGGACACCTCGCACCGGGGAGCTGTTTTTT. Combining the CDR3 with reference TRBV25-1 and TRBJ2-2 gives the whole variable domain EADIYQTPRYLVIGTGKKITLECSQTMGHDKMYWYQQDPGMELHLIHYSYGVNSTEKGDLSSESTVSRIRTEHFPLTLESARPSHTSQYLCASSTSGTPRTGELFFGEGSRLTVL.

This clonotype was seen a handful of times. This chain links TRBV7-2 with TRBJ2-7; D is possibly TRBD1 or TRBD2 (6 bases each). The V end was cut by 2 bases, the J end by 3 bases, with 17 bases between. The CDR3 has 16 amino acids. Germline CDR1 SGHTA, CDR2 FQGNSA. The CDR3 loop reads CASSLTTGGSLYEQYF. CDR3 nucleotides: TGTGCCAGCAGCTTAACGACAGGAGGGAGTCTCTACGAGCAGTACTTC.

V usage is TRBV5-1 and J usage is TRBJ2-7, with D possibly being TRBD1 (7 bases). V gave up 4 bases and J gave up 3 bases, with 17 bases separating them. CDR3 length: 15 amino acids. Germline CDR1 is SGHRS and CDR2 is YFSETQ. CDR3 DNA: TGCGCCAGCAGCCCCCAGGAGGGGGCATTCTACGAGCAGTACTTC. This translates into CASSPQEGAFYEQYF. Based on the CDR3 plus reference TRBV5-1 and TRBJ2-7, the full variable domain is KAGVTQTPRYLIKTRGQQVTLSCSPISGHRSVSWYQQTPGQGLQFLFEYFSETQRNKGNFPGRFSGRQFSNSRSEMNVSTLELGDSALYLCASSPQEGAFYEQYFGPGTRLTVT.

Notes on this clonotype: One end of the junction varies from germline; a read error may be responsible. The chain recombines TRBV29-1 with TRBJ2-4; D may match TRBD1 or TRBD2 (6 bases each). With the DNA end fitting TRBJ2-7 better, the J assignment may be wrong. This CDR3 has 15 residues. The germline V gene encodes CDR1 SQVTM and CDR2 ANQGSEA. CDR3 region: CSVGRGAASSSEQYF. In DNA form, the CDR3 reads TGCAGCGTCGGAAGGGGGGCGGCAAGCTCCTCCGAGCAGTACTTC.

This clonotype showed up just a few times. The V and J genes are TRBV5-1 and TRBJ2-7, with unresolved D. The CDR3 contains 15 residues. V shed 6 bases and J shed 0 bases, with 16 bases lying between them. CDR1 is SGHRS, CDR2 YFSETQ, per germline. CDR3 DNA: TGCGCCAGCACCCCAGACCCGGGTAGCTCCTACGAGCAGTACTTC. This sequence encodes CASTPDPGSSYEQYF.

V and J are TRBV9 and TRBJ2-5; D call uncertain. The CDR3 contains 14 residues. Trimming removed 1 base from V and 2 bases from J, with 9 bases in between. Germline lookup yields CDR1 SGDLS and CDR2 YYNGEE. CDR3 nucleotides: TGTGCCAGCAGCGTAAACCCGGGTCAAGAGACCCAGTACTTC. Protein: CASSVNPGQETQYF. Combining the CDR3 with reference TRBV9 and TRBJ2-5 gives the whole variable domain DSGVTQTPKHLITATGQRVTLRCSPRSGDLSVYWYQQSLDQGLQFLIQYYNGEERAKGNILERFSAQQFPDLHSELNLSSLELGDSALYFCASSVNPGQETQYFGPGTRLLVL.

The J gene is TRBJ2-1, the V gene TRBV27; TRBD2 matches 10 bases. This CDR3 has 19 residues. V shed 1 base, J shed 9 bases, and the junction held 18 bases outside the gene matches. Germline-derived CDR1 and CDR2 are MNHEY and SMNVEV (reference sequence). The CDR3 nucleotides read TGTGCCAGCAGTTTATATCCCCCAAGCGGGAGCGGGAGGGTGGTTGAGCAGTTCTTC. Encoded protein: CASSLYPPSGSGRVVEQFF.

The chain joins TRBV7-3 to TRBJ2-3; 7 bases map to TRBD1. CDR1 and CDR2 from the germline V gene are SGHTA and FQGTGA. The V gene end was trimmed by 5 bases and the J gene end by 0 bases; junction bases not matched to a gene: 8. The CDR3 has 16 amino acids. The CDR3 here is CASSPRTGLSTDTQYF. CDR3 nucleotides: TGTGCCAGCAGCCCGCGGACAGGACTCAGCACAGATACGCAGTATTTT.

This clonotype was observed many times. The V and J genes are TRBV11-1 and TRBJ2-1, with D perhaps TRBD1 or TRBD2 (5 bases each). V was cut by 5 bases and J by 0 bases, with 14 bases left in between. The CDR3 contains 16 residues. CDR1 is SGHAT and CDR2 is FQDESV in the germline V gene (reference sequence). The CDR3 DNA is TGTGCCAGCAGCCCACGGGGCGCTAGCTCCTACAATGAGCAGTTCTTC. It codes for CASSPRGASSYNEQFF.

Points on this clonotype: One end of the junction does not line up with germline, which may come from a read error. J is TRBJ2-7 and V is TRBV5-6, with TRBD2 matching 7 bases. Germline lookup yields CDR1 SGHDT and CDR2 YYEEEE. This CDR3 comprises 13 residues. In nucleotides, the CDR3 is TGTGGCAGCAGCGTCGTCGGGGGGTACGAGCAGTACTTC. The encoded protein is CGSSVVGGYEQYF.